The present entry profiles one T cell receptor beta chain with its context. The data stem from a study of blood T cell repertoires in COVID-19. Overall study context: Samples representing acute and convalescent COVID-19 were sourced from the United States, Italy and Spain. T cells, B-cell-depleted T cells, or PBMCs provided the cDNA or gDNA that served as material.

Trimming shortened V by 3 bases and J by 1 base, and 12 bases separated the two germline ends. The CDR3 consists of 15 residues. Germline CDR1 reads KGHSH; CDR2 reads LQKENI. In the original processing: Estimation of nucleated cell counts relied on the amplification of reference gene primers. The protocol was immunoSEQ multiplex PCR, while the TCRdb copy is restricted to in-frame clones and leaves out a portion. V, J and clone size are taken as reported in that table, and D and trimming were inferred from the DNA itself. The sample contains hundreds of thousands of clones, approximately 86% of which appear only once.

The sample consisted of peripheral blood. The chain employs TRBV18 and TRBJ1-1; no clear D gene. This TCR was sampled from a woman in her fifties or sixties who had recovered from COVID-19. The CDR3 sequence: CASSPGNNRNTEAFF. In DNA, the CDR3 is TGTGCCAGCTCACCGGGCAACAACAGGAACACTGAAGCTTTCTTT.